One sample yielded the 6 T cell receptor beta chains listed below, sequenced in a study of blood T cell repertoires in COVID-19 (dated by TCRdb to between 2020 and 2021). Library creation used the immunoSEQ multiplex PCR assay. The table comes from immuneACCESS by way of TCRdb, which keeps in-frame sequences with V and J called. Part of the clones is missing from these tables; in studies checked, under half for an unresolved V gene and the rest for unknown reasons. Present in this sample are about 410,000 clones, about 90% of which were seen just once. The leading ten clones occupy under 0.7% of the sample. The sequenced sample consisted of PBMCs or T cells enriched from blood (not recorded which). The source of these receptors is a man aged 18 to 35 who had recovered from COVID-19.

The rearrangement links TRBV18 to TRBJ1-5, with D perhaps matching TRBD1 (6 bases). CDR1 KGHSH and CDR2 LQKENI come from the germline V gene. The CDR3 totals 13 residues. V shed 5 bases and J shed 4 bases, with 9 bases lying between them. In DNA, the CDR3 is TGTGCCAGCTCAGAGACAGGAAATCAGCCCCAGCATTTT. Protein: CASSETGNQPQHF.

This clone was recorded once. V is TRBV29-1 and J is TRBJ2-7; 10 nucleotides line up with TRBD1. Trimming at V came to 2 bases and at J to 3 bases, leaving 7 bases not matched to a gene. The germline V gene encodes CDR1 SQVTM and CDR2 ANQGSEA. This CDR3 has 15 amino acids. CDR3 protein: CSVEFSGQGYYEQYF. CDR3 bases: TGCAGCGTTGAATTTTCGGGACAGGGGTACTACGAGCAGTACTTC.

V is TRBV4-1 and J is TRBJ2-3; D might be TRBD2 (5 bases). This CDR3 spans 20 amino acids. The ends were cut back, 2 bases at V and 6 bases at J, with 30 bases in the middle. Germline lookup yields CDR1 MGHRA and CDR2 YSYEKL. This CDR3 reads CASSQRRFTRLESNIDTQYF. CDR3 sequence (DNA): TGCGCCAGCAGCCAACGCCGATTCACTAGACTCGAGTCAAACATCGATACGCAGTATTTT.

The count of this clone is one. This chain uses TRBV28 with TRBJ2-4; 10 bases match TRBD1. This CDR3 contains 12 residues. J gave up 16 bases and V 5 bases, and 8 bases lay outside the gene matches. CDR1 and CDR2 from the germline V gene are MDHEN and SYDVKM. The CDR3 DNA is TGTGCCAGCAGTCGTCGACAGGGGGCTATCTACTTC. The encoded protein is CASSRRQGAIYF. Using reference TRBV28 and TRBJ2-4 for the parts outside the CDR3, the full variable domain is DVKVTQSSRYLVKRTGEKVFLECVQDMDHENMFWYRQDPGLGLRLIYFSYDVKMKEKGDIPEGYSVSREKKERFSLILESASTNQTSMYLCASSRRQGAIYFGAGTRLSVL.

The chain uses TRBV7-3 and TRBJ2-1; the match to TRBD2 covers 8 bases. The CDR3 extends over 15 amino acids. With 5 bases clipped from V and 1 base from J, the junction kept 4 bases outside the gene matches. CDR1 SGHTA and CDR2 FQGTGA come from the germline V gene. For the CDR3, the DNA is TGTGCCAGCAGCCCTCTAGCGGGTTCCTACAATGAGCAGTTCTTC. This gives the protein CASSPLAGSYNEQFF.

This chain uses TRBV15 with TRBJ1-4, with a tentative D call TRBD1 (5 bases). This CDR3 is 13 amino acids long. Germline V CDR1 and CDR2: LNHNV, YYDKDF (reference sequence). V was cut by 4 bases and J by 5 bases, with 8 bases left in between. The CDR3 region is CATSKGQNEKLFF. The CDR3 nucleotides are TGTGCCACCAGCAAGGGGCAAAATGAAAAACTGTTTTTT. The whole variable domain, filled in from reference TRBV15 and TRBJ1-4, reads DAMVIQNPRYQVTQFGKPVTLSCSQTLNHNVMYWYQQKSSQAPKLLFHYYDKDFNNEADTPDNFQSRRPNTSFCFLDIRSPGLGDTAMYLCATSKGQNEKLFFGSGTQLSVL.